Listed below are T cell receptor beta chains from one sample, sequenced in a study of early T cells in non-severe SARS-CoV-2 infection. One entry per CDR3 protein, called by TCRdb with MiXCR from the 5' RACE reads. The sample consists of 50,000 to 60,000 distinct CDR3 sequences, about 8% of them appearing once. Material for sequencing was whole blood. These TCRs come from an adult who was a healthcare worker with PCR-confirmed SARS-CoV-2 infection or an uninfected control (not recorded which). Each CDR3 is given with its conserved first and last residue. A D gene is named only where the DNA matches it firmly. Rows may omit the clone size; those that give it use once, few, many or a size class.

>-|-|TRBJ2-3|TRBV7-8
TGTGCCAGCAGCCCCCGGGATAGAGCAGATACGCAGTATTTT
CASSPRDRADTQYF
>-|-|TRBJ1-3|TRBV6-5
TGTGCCAGCAGTTACTCCGGTCGGAGGGGGGACTCTGGAAACACCATATATTTT
CASSYSGRRGDSGNTIYF
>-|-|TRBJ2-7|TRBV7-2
TGTGCCAGCAGCTTAGTGGTGGGCAGGGCCCGGGAGCAGTACTTC
CASSLVVGRAREQYF
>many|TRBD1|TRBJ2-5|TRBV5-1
TGCGCCAGCAGCTTGGGCGGACAGGGGGTCCAAGAGACCCAGTACTTC
CASSLGGQGVQETQYF
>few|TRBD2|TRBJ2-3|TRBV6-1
TGTGCCAGCAGTTTACGACTAGCCCTAGGGAGGGATACGCAGTATTTT
CASSLRLALGRDTQYF
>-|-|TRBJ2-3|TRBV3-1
TGTGCCAGCAGCCAAGGGCAGTCGAGAGATACGCAGTATTTT
CASSQGQSRDTQYF
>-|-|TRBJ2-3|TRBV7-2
TGTGCCAGCAGCAAGGGGTACACAGATACGCAGTATTTT
CASSKGYTDTQYF
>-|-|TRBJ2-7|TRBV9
TGTGCCAGCAGCGTTCAGTCGGGGCCCTACGAGCAGTACTTC
CASSVQSGPYEQYF
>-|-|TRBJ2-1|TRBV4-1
TGCGCCAGCAGCCAAGATTTAGCCTACAATGAGCAGTTCTTC
CASSQDLAYNEQFF
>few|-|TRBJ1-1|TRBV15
TGTGCCACCAGCTCCCACGGGGGGCGGGACACTGAAGCTTTCTTT
CATSSHGGRDTEAFF
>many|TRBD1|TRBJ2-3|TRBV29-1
TGCAGCGTTGCCGACAGGGGTGGTAATACGCAGTATTTT
CSVADRGGNTQYF
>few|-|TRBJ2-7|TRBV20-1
TGCAGTGCTCTTACCGGGACTCGTGGGGATGAGCAGTACTTC
CSALTGTRGDEQYF
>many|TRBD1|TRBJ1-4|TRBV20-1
TGCAGTGCTGGACAGGACTTTAATGAAAAACTGTTTTTT
CSAGQDFNEKLFF
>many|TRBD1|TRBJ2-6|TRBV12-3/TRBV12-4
TGTGCCAGCAGTCTTGTGACAGGGGGTTGGGGGGCCAACGTCCTGACTTTC
CASSLVTGGWGANVLTF
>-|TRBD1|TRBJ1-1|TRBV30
TGTGCCTGGACCCAACCAGACAGGGCGAACAGTGAAGCTTTCTTT
CAWTQPDRANSEAFF
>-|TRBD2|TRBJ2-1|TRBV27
TGTGCCAGCAGCCCAAGCGGGAGGGTGGATGAGCAGTTCTTC
CASSPSGRVDEQFF
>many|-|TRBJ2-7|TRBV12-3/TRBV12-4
TGTGCCAGCAGTTCCGAGACACGCTCGATCGTTTACGAGCAGTACTTC
CASSSETRSIVYEQYF